The source of this T cell receptor beta chain is a study of shared clonotypes between healthy human individuals. Trimming took 5 bases from V and 8 from J; bases not matched to a gene: 13. From germline, CDR1 is SGHRS and CDR2 YFSETQ. The CDR3 covers 15 residues. This table comes from immunoSEQ multiplex PCR, and its TCRdb copy is limited to in-frame clones, with some not included. The sample holds under 550,000 clones, approximately 95% seen once. Sequenced input: naive CD4+ T cells sorted from blood. Described subset: CD45RA+ positively selected. The clonotype comes from a woman in her twenties or thirties in good health. The chain couples TRBV5-1 to TRBJ2-1; TRBD2 matches 7 bases. CDR3 residues: CASRLRVGRGDEQFF. The DNA for the CDR3 is TGCGCCAGCAGGTTGAGAGTTGGTCGGGGGGATGAGCAGTTCTTC.